One and the same sample provided the 14 T cell receptor beta chains below, sequenced in a study of shared T cell receptors in the human thymus (dated by TCRdb to the early 2020s). Libraries were made using the immunoSEQ multiplex PCR assay. TCRdb took over this immuneACCESS table, retaining in-frame rearrangements with V and J assigned. Such tables are incomplete; in checked studies, under half of the missing clones stem from an unresolved V gene, and the remainder is unexplained. The sample table lists around 730,000 clones, approximately 85% of them with a count of one. Roughly 0.01% of the sample goes to the ten largest clones. A further study also used this sample, focusing on human thymus T cells.

Sequences were obtained from thymocytes. These receptors all come from a girl younger than two with a congenital heart defect. Donor details come from another sample of the same person, matched by shared clones.

The chain combines TRBV18 with TRBJ2-6; TRBD2 matches at 7 bases. The CDR3 length is 20 residues. After removal of 0 bases from V and 0 bases from J, the junction contained 11 bases not matched to a gene. Germline assignment: CDR1 KGHSH and CDR2 LQKENI. The CDR3, as DNA: TGTGCCAGCTCACCACCGCGTCGGGGGGTCAACCACTCTGGGGCCAACGTCCTGACTTTC. It specifies CASSPPRRGVNHSGANVLTF.

The chain has TRBV27 and TRBJ2-7, with D possibly matching TRBD1 (5 bases). V was clipped by 1 base and J by 0 bases, with 10 bases between them. CDR3 length: 15 amino acids. Germline V gene data show CDR1 as MNHEY and CDR2 as SMNVEV (reference sequence). CDR3 nucleotide sequence: TGTGCCAGCAGTTTATATCAGGGTCGCTCCTACGAGCAGTACTTC. Its translation: CASSLYQGRSYEQYF.

The rearrangement uses TRBV5-4 and TRBJ1-5, with 7 nucleotides matching TRBD1. V was clipped by 4 bases and J by 5 bases; unmatched bases: 9. Germline V CDR1 and CDR2: SGHNT, YYREEE (reference sequence). This CDR3 has 15 residues. CDR3 nucleotides: TGTGCCAGCAGCCGGACCTTAGGGGGCCATCAGCCCCAGCATTTT. Amino acid sequence: CASSRTLGGHQPQHF.

J is TRBJ1-3 and V is TRBV15; tentative D call: TRBD1 (6 bases). Trimming cost V 0 bases and J 0 bases, with 15 bases left between them. Per germline, CDR1 LNHNV and CDR2 YYDKDF (reference sequence). The CDR3 is 18 amino acids. The CDR3 DNA is TGTGCCACCAGCAGAGACCACAGGGCATCCGGCTCTGGAAACACCATATATTTT. Translating gives CATSRDHRASGSGNTIYF.

The CDR3 sequence is CASSLGETVLLEKLFF. CDR3 bases: TGTGCCAGCAGCTTAGGAGAGACAGTCTTACTTGAAAAACTGTTTTTT. The V call is TRBV7-9, the J call TRBJ1-4; a weak D match, TRBD1 (5 bases). V was clipped by 1 base and J by 7 bases, with 16 bases between them. The CDR3 totals 16 residues. Germline values: CDR1 SEHNR, CDR2 FQNEAQ (reference sequence).

The chain combines TRBV6-5 with TRBJ1-2; D call uncertain. Germline assignment: CDR1 MNHEY and CDR2 SVGAGI. CDR3 length: 14 residues. The ends were cut back, 7 bases at V and 0 bases at J, with 12 bases in the middle. The CDR3 DNA sequence: TGTGCCAGCAAACCGGACTCCTCTAACTATGGCTACACCTTC. This codes for CASKPDSSNYGYTF.

The table lists this clone with a few counts. The chain carries TRBV6-1 and TRBJ2-2; D is ambiguous. V was pared by 0 bases and J by 0 bases, with 11 bases between. This CDR3 contains 17 residues. Germline CDR1 and CDR2: MNHNS and SASEGT. The CDR3 is CASSEARLTPNTGELFF. CDR3 DNA: TGTGCCAGCAGTGAAGCGCGGCTAACTCCGAACACCGGGGAGCTGTTTTTT.

The V gene is TRBV9, the J gene TRBJ2-3, with TRBD2 identical over 10 bases. Germline CDR1 reads SGDLS; CDR2 reads YYNGEE. This CDR3 is built from 17 residues. Germline trimming cut 3 bases from V and 4 bases from J; bases unmatched to any gene: 11. This CDR3 is CASSAEERGGYSDTQYF. CDR3 sequence (DNA): TGTGCCAGCAGCGCAGAGGAGCGGGGGGGCTATTCAGATACGCAGTATTTT.

This rearrangement joins TRBV7-8 to TRBJ1-4; maybe TRBD1 (5 bases). Trimming stripped 5 bases from V and 7 bases from J, with 14 bases between. The germline V gene has CDR1 SGHVS and CDR2 FQNEAQ. This CDR3 spans 14 amino acids. The DNA of the CDR3 is TGTGCCAGCAGCGAAGGGGTAGTAAGTGAAAAACTGTTTTTT. Translated, it gives CASSEGVVSEKLFF.

The chain recombines TRBV6-5 with TRBJ2-6; D not certain. The CDR3 spans 16 residues. Germline V gene data show CDR1 as MNHEY and CDR2 as SVGAGI. V lost 2 bases, J lost 0 bases, and 8 bases lay in between. The CDR3 spells CASSYGESSGANVLTF. In DNA form, the CDR3 reads TGTGCCAGCAGTTACGGAGAGAGCTCTGGGGCCAACGTCCTGACTTTC.

This chain links TRBV19 with TRBJ1-5, with a weak D call TRBD1 (5 bases). V dropped 6 bases and J dropped 8 bases, with 14 bases sitting between them. Germline assignment: CDR1 LNHDA and CDR2 SQIVND (reference sequence). This CDR3 is 13 amino acids long. CDR3 region: CASSQDTGEPQHF. The CDR3 DNA sequence: TGTGCCAGTAGCCAGGACACGGGAGAGCCCCAGCATTTT. Together with reference TRBV19 and TRBJ1-5, the CDR3 gives the full variable domain: DGGITQSPKYLFRKEGQNVTLSCEQNLNHDAMYWYRQDPGQGLRLIYYSQIVNDFQKGDIAEGYSVSREKKESFPLTVTSAQKNPTAFYLCASSQDTGEPQHFGDGTRLSIL.

The chain has TRBV29-1 and TRBJ1-2; D uncertain. Germline values: CDR1 SQVTM, CDR2 ANQGSEA. The CDR3 loop spans 20 amino acids. The V and J ends lost 5 bases and 4 bases respectively, with 35 bases between them. CDR3 sequence (DNA): TGCAGCGTTAAATTTTTGAAGAGTCTCCCATCGTTTTACGATTTCTATGGCTACACCTTC. As protein: CSVKFLKSLPSFYDFYGYTF. The full variable domain, its missing parts supplied by reference TRBV29-1 and TRBJ1-2, is SAVISQKPSRDICQRGTSLTIQCQVDSQVTMMFWYRQQPGQSLTLIATANQGSEATYESGFVIDKFPISRPNLTFSTLTVSNMSPEDSSIYLCSVKFLKSLPSFYDFYGYTFGSGTRLTVV.

This chain links TRBV28 with TRBJ1-2; possible D gene TRBD1, 6 bases. Trimming took off 1 base at V and 6 bases at J, with 12 bases between the two ends. The CDR3 is 14 amino acids. CDR1 is MDHEN, CDR2 SYDVKM, per germline. This CDR3 is CASSLSGGRNGYTF. Here the CDR3 DNA reads TGTGCCAGCAGTTTATCGGGGGGCCGGAATGGCTACACCTTC.

The CDR3 DNA follows: TGCGCCAGCAGCCAAGATTCGGGGGGGAACCTCCACTTT. Translated: CASSQDSGGNLHF. The chain joins TRBV4-1 to TRBJ1-6; D possibly corresponds to TRBD1 (5 bases). Trimming shortened V by 0 bases and J by 15 bases, and 12 bases separated the two germline ends. The CDR3 consists of 13 residues. Germline CDR1 is MGHRA and CDR2 is YSYEKL.